The 10 T cell receptor beta chains below come from one sample, sequenced in a study of T cell changes during pregnancy in multiple sclerosis. Using immunoSEQ multiplex PCR, the repertoire was profiled, and TCRdb retains in-frame clones only, with some absent. The table records roughly 17,000 clones, approximately 81% of them present only once. This material consisted of CD8+ T cells from peripheral blood mononuclear cells, taken after pregnancy. Source of these receptors: a female donor with multiple sclerosis, enrolled in a pregnancy study.

This chain joins TRBV5-1 and TRBJ2-1, with D perhaps matching TRBD2 (6 bases). This CDR3 has 15 residues. Germline V CDR1 and CDR2: SGHRS, YFSETQ. V was pared by 3 bases and J by 5 bases, with 15 bases between. The CDR3 protein is CASSSPGLSHNEQFF. The CDR3 DNA is TGCGCCAGCAGCTCTCCGGGACTTTCACACAATGAGCAGTTCTTC.

The rearrangement uses TRBV4-1 and TRBJ2-5, with 12 bases fitting TRBD2. Unmatched junction bases numbered 7, after V lost 1 base and J lost 4 bases. This CDR3 is built from 17 residues. Germline V gives CDR1 MGHRA, CDR2 YSYEKL. This CDR3 reads CASSQGTSGTVRETQYF. The CDR3 bases are TGCGCCAGCAGCCAAGGGACTAGCGGGACAGTCAGAGAGACCCAGTACTTC.

This rearrangement joins TRBV9 to TRBJ2-1, with 8 bases fitting TRBD2. The CDR3 has 17 residues. CDR1 and CDR2 (germline): SGDLS, YYNGEE. The V and J ends lost 4 bases and 9 bases, in that order; junction bases with no gene match: 18. This CDR3 reads CASSPGDGRAMIGEQFF. The CDR3 bases are TGTGCCAGCAGCCCAGGGGACGGGAGGGCTATGATCGGTGAGCAGTTCTTC.

The chain couples TRBV27 to TRBJ1-2, with a tentative D call TRBD1 (6 bases). V lost 8 bases, J lost 6 bases, and 25 bases lay in between. The CDR3 length is 16 residues. Germline V lookup: CDR1 MNHEY, CDR2 SMNVEV (reference sequence). CDR3 region: CASARNMGGARNGYTF. Here the CDR3 DNA reads TGTGCCAGCGCGAGAAACATGGGGGGGGCGAGGAATGGCTACACCTTC.

The chain links TRBV7-3 to TRBJ2-1; 10 bases match TRBD2. Per germline, CDR1 SGHTA and CDR2 FQGTGA. The CDR3 sequence is 16 residues long. J lost 0 bases, V lost 5 bases, and 4 bases had no gene match. The CDR3 region is CASSRIAGGSYNEQFF. The CDR3 nucleotides read TGTGCCAGCAGCCGCATAGCGGGAGGCTCCTACAATGAGCAGTTCTTC. Full variable domain (outside the CDR3, taken from reference TRBV7-3 and TRBJ2-1): GAGVSQTPSNKVTEKGKYVELRCDPISGHTALYWYRQSLGQGPEFLIYFQGTGAADDSGLPNDRFFAVRPEGSVSTLKIQRTERGDSAVYLCASSRIAGGSYNEQFFGPGTRLTVL.

The chain employs TRBV7-3 and TRBJ2-5; D might be TRBD1 (6 bases). The CDR3 contains 15 residues. V lost 0 bases, J lost 5 bases, and 13 bases lay in between. The germline V gene has CDR1 SGHTA and CDR2 FQGTGA. CDR3 DNA: TGTGCCAGCAGCTTAACAGGGGGAATATTGGAGACCCAGTACTTC. Its translation is CASSLTGGILETQYF. Looking up the rest from reference TRBV7-3 and TRBJ2-5 gives the full variable domain: GAGVSQTPSNKVTEKGKYVELRCDPISGHTALYWYRQSLGQGPEFLIYFQGTGAADDSGLPNDRFFAVRPEGSVSTLKIQRTERGDSAVYLCASSLTGGILETQYFGPGTRLLVL.

Only a few counts were recorded for this clone. V usage is TRBV7-9 and J usage is TRBJ1-2; D call uncertain. The V gene lost 4 bases and the J gene lost 6 bases, with 21 bases spanning the gap. Germline values: CDR1 SEHNR, CDR2 FQNEAQ (reference sequence). This CDR3 is built from 16 residues. In DNA form, the CDR3 reads TGTGCCAGCAGCTCCCTCACTTCGGGAAGAGGAGATGGCTACACCTTC. Translating it yields CASSSLTSGRGDGYTF.

This chain uses TRBV13 with TRBJ2-2; a weak D match, TRBD2 (6 bases). This CDR3 is 14 amino acids long. V lost 5 bases to trimming and J lost 8 bases, with 15 bases between them. Looked up from germline, CDR1 is PRHDT and CDR2 is FYEKMQ (reference sequence). Here the CDR3 DNA reads TGTGCCAGCAGCGGCCCGGGGGAGGATGGGGAGCTGTTTTTT. It encodes CASSGPGEDGELFF.

The chain combines TRBV2 with TRBJ2-1; D may be TRBD2 (5 bases). This CDR3 region has 14 residues. The V end lost 7 bases, the J end lost 3 bases, and 13 bases lay between the germline ends. Per germline, CDR1 SNHLY and CDR2 FYNNEI. In DNA, the CDR3 is TGTGCCAGCAAGGAGGAAGGCGTCTACAATGAGCAGTTCTTC. It translates to CASKEEGVYNEQFF.

In its sample, this clone was seen once. V is TRBV19 and J is TRBJ1-6, with D uncertain. Trimming shortened V by 4 bases and J by 9 bases, and 13 bases separated the two germline ends. Germline CDR1 LNHDA, CDR2 SQIVND (reference sequence). The CDR3 sequence is 14 residues long. As DNA, the CDR3 is TGTGCCAGTAGTACGACACCTATAAGTTCACCCCTCCACTTT. Its translation is CASSTTPISSPLHF.